This TCR beta chain is from a study of spatial heterogeneity in lung cancer. About the study: Consistent detection of more beta-chain than alpha-chain sequences was observed.

There are 13 residues in the CDR3. Between the trimmed V and J ends, which lost 1 base and 2 bases, there was a span of 6 bases. Germline CDR1 MGHRA, CDR2 YSYEKL. The sample's time point: sample taken at primary tumor resection. From tumor, nontumor lung or frozen PBMC, whole RNA was taken unsorted for sequencing. The donors were about 67 patients with non-small cell lung cancer that was early-stage and untreated. Every molecule of TCR cDNA had its own unique molecular identifier. TCRdb re-analysed the 5' RACE reads in MiXCR, keeping a single row per CDR3 protein. The data show over 90,000 distinct CDR3 sequences, around 10% seen once. This clonotype was seen more than once but under ten times.

The sample in question was PBMCs, obtained at surgery. This sequence originates from a male donor with early-stage non-small cell lung cancer. This rearrangement joins TRBV4-1 to TRBJ2-7, with D uncertain. The CDR3 sequence is CASSQVRTYEQYF. The CDR3 region has the DNA TGCGCCAGCAGCCAAGTTCGAACCTACGAGCAGTACTTC.